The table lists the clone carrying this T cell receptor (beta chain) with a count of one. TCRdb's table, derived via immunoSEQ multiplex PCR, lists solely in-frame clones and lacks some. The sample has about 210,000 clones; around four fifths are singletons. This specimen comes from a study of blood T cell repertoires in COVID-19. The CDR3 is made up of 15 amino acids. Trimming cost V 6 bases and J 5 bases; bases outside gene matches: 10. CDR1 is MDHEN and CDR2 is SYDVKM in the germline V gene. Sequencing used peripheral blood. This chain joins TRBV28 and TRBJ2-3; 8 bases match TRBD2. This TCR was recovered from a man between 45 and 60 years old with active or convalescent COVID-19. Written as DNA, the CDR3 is TGTGCCAGCAGCCCCCCAGCGGGAGAAGGAGATACGCAGTATTTT. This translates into CASSPPAGEGDTQYF.